This entry lists 25 T cell receptor beta chains sequenced from one sample in a study of cytomegalovirus exposure and HLA in healthy donors. The PCR used 60 Vbeta and 13 Jbeta primers. Measured with immunoSEQ multiplex PCR; TCRdb has only the in-frame clones, and not every one. Of 95,000 to 150,000 clones listed, approximately 80% are singletons. The sample taken for sequencing was PBMCs. These receptors came from a woman between 40 and 55 years old in good health and CMV-seronegative.

The chain has TRBV5-8 and TRBJ2-7; 7 bases align to TRBD1. The V gene end was trimmed by 7 bases and the J gene end by 4 bases; junction bases not matched to a gene: 11. From germline, CDR1 is SGHTS and CDR2 YDEGEE. This CDR3 contains 14 residues. The CDR3 is CASLKTGSVYEQYF. Here the CDR3 DNA reads TGTGCCAGCCTCAAGACAGGGTCGGTATACGAGCAGTACTTC.

V and J are TRBV10-1 and TRBJ2-1; 14 bases line up with TRBD2. The CDR3 has 15 residues. Germline V gene lookup returns CDR1 WNHNN and CDR2 SYGVQD (reference sequence). V dropped 4 bases and J dropped 6; count of bases not matched to a gene: 2. The CDR3: CASSGLAGGRNEQFF. CDR3 coding DNA: TGCGCCAGCAGTGGACTAGCGGGGGGGCGCAATGAGCAGTTCTTC.

The chain links TRBV7-9 to TRBJ2-7, with a weak D call TRBD1 (7 bases). Germline V gene data show CDR1 as SEHNR and CDR2 as FQNEAQ (reference sequence). Trimming pared 1 base from V and 11 bases from J, leaving 12 bases between. The CDR3 is 12 amino acids. The CDR3 protein is CASSLGTGGEYF. The CDR3 DNA follows: TGTGCCAGCAGCTTAGGGACAGGAGGGGAGTACTTC.

The chain uses TRBV5-1 and TRBJ2-3; the D is unclear. The CDR3 contains 14 residues. With 7 bases removed from V and 2 bases from J, the gap between germline ends came to 14 bases. Germline V gene data show CDR1 as SGHRS and CDR2 as YFSETQ. The CDR3 spells CASRPEPHTDTQYF. The CDR3 DNA reads as TGCGCCAGCCGCCCGGAGCCACACACAGATACGCAGTATTTT.

This clone occurred once. This chain joins TRBV9 and TRBJ2-7, with 10 bases identical to TRBD1. This CDR3 spans 14 amino acids. The V gene end was trimmed by 4 bases and the J gene end by 5 bases; junction bases not matched to a gene: 6. CDR1 and CDR2 (germline): SGDLS, YYNGEE. CDR3 nucleotide sequence: TGTGCCAGCAGCCCGGGACAGGGGCGTGACGAGCAGTACTTC. Protein sequence: CASSPGQGRDEQYF.

In the case of this clone: Different DNA sequences within this sample yield the same CDR3. The V and J genes are TRBV18 and TRBJ2-3, with D unclear. V lost 2 bases and J 4 bases, leaving 4 bases between the germline ends. This CDR3 spans 12 amino acids. Germline V CDR1 and CDR2: KGHSH, LQKENI. In DNA form, the CDR3 reads TGTGCCAGCTCACCATCAGCAGATACGCAGTATTTT. It specifies CASSPSADTQYF.

The gene calls are TRBV19 and TRBJ2-1; TRBD2 aligns across 9 bases. V shed 4 bases and J 5 bases; nucleotides not matched to a gene: 12. CDR1 LNHDA and CDR2 SQIVND come from the germline V gene (reference sequence). The CDR3 is 17 residues long. CDR3 sequence (DNA): TGTGCCAGTAGTAAACAATCGACTAGCGGAGCGGACAATGAGCAGTTCTTC. Amino acid sequence: CASSKQSTSGADNEQFF.

A word on this clone: The identical CDR3 is also encoded by other nucleotide sequences in the sample. V gene TRBV29-1 combines with J gene TRBJ1-1, with D possibly TRBD1 on 6 matching bases. The CDR3 extends over 14 amino acids. CDR1 SQVTM and CDR2 ANQGSEA come from the germline V gene. With 0 bases removed from V and 5 bases from J, the gap between germline ends came to 13 bases. CDR3 DNA sequence: TGCAGCGTTGAAGATCGGGGGGCCGGGACTGAAGCTTTCTTT. Translated: CSVEDRGAGTEAFF.

This clone turned up a few times. The J gene is TRBJ1-2, the V gene TRBV4-1, with unresolved D. The CDR3 length is 15 residues. V lost 1 base to trimming and J lost 6 bases, with 15 bases between them. The V gene's germline CDR1 is MGHRA and CDR2 YSYEKL. The CDR3 DNA sequence: TGCGCCAGCAGCCAAGGCGGTTTAGGTGAACATGGCTACACCTTC. It codes for CASSQGGLGEHGYTF.

The chain combines TRBV7-9 with TRBJ2-5; D unclear. The DNA matches TRBJ2-7 better at its end, which makes the J call doubtful. The CDR3 has 13 residues. Germline V lookup: CDR1 SEHNR, CDR2 FQNEAQ (reference sequence). The CDR3 sequence is CASSLAVAPEQYF. CDR3 bases: TGTGCCAGCAGCTTAGCGGTCGCACCCGAGCAGTACTTC.

The genes are TRBV27 and TRBJ1-2; the D gene is possibly TRBD1 (6 bases). Looked up from germline, CDR1 is MNHEY and CDR2 is SMNVEV (reference sequence). With 2 bases removed from V and 1 base from J, the gap between germline ends came to 14 bases. The CDR3 loop spans 16 amino acids. The CDR3 protein is CASSLGQNPSNYGYTF. DNA of the CDR3: TGTGCCAGCAGTTTAGGACAGAACCCTAGTAACTATGGCTACACCTTC.

The chain has TRBV30 and TRBJ1-5; possibly TRBD1 for D (5 bases). V lost 1 base, J lost 0 bases, and 22 bases lay in between. Germline loops: CDR1 GTSNPN, CDR2 SVGIG (reference sequence). The CDR3 is 19 residues long. The CDR3: CAWSGGVRQYSYSNQPQHF. CDR3 in DNA: TGTGCCTGGAGTGGGGGGGTACGGCAGTACTCCTATAGCAATCAGCCCCAGCATTTT.

The chain uses TRBV6-6 and TRBJ1-5; possibly TRBD1 for D (5 bases). Germline V gene sequence: CDR1 MNHNY, CDR2 SVGAGI (reference sequence). The CDR3 runs 15 residues. V was pared by 3 bases and J by 3 bases, with 12 bases between. The DNA for the CDR3 is TGTGCCAGCAGTTATCCGTCAGGGAACAATCAGCCCCAGCATTTT. This codes for CASSYPSGNNQPQHF.

This chain uses TRBV19 with TRBJ1-2; perhaps TRBD1 as D (5 bases). CDR3 length: 14 amino acids. Germline loops: CDR1 LNHDA, CDR2 SQIVND (reference sequence). With 5 bases removed from V and 0 bases from J, the gap between germline ends came to 10 bases. The CDR3 DNA sequence: TGTGCCAGTAGTTCAGGGACTACTAACTATGGCTACACCTTC. Protein: CASSSGTTNYGYTF.

The chain carries TRBV5-1 and TRBJ2-5, with 7 bases lining up with TRBD1. J was trimmed by 1 base and V by 6 bases; bases with no gene match: 3. The CDR3 contains 13 residues. Germline V gives CDR1 SGHRS, CDR2 YFSETQ. DNA of the CDR3: TGCGCCAGCAAACGGGACAGCCAAGAGACCCAGTACTTC. This translates into CASKRDSQETQYF.

This rearrangement joins TRBV15 to TRBJ2-3, with TRBD2 identical over 7 bases. With 9 bases clipped from V and 3 bases from J, the junction kept 12 bases outside the gene matches. Germline-derived CDR1 and CDR2 are LNHNV and YYDKDF (reference sequence). The CDR3 sequence is 15 residues long. CDR3 sequence: CATGVRAGATDTQYF. CDR3 DNA: TGTGCCACAGGAGTCCGGGCGGGAGCTACAGATACGCAGTATTTT.

This clone was seen just once. This rearrangement joins TRBV4-1 to TRBJ2-7, with TRBD1 identical over 7 bases. Germline CDR1 MGHRA, CDR2 YSYEKL. This CDR3 contains 14 residues. V shed 2 bases and J 2 bases; nucleotides not matched to a gene: 3. The DNA for the CDR3 is TGCGCCAGCAGCCAAAAAGGACAGGCCTACGAGCAGTACTTC. Translated: CASSQKGQAYEQYF.

The rearrangement joins TRBV10-3 to TRBJ2-1; 8 bases are shared with TRBD2. CDR3 length: 18 residues. Germline V gives CDR1 ENHRY, CDR2 SYGVKD. V lost 0 bases and J lost 4; bases outside the gene matches: 11. The CDR3 is CAISESSPPSGGYNEQFF. The CDR3 DNA follows: TGTGCCATCAGTGAGTCCTCTCCCCCCAGCGGGGGATACAATGAGCAGTTCTTC.

The chain combines TRBV10-3 with TRBJ2-1; 8 bases map to TRBD2. The CDR3 sequence is 16 residues long. V lost 5 bases, J lost 3 bases, and 9 bases stayed unmatched. Germline V gene sequence: CDR1 ENHRY, CDR2 SYGVKD. In nucleotides, the CDR3 is TGTGCCATCAGTAATACCGGGACTAGTCTCTACAATGAGCAGTTCTTC. Translating gives CAISNTGTSLYNEQFF.

This rearrangement joins TRBV27 to TRBJ2-5, with a possible D match to TRBD1 (6 bases). CDR1 is MNHEY and CDR2 is SMNVEV in the germline V gene (reference sequence). The length of the CDR3 is 14 residues. V lost 4 bases and J 2 bases, leaving 11 bases between the germline ends. CDR3 nucleotide sequence: TGTGCCAGCAGTTCAACAGGGATACAAGAGACCCAGTACTTC. Protein: CASSSTGIQETQYF.

Concerning this clone: This likely comes from a read error, as the CDR3 has no conserved phenylalanine or tryptophan at its end. The rearrangement joins TRBV11-1 to TRBJ2-7; 9 bases are a match to TRBD1. Trimming at V came to 4 bases and at J to 1 base, leaving 2 bases not matched to a gene. The germline gives CDR1 SGHAT, CDR2 FQDESV (reference sequence). This CDR3 is built from 14 residues. DNA of the CDR3: TGTGCCAGCAGCTGGGACAGGGCATCCTACGAGCAGTACCTC. Its translation: CASSWDRASYEQYL.

The chain uses TRBV7-8 and TRBJ1-4; 9 nucleotides match TRBD1. The CDR3 is made up of 16 amino acids. V was pared by 0 bases and J by 7 bases, with 6 bases of the junction left unmatched. CDR1 SGHVS and CDR2 FQNEAQ come from the germline V gene. CDR3 amino acids: CASSLAGTGRGEKLFF. The CDR3 region has the DNA TGTGCCAGCAGCTTAGCTGGGACAGGGAGGGGTGAAAAACTGTTTTTT.

The chain uses TRBV4-1 and TRBJ1-5; 9 bases are a match to TRBD1. V shed 3 bases, J shed 5 bases, and the junction held 8 bases outside the gene matches. Germline CDR1 MGHRA, CDR2 YSYEKL. The CDR3 runs 16 residues. CDR3 nucleotides: TGCGCCAGCAGCCACCCCGGGACAGGGAGGGATCAGCCCCAGCATTTT. It specifies CASSHPGTGRDQPQHF.

The chain is built from TRBV4-2 and TRBJ2-6; D gene ambiguous. The CDR3 sequence is 17 residues long. V gave up 1 base and J gave up 0 bases, with 10 bases separating them. Germline V gene sequence: CDR1 LGHNA, CDR2 YNFKEQ. The CDR3 DNA follows: TGTGCCAGCAGCCAAGGCGGCGAGAGCTCTGGGGCCAACGTCCTGACTTTC. Translated, it gives CASSQGGESSGANVLTF.

V gene TRBV19 combines with J gene TRBJ2-3, with TRBD2 matching over 11 bases. The trim removed 5 bases at V and 2 bases at J, leaving 6 bases unmatched. This CDR3 is built from 16 residues. The germline CDR1 and CDR2 sequences are LNHDA and SQIVND (reference sequence). CDR3: CASSPRTSGLTDTQYF. The CDR3, as DNA: TGTGCCAGTAGTCCCCGGACTAGCGGGCTCACAGATACGCAGTATTTT.